These T cell receptor beta chains were read from a single sample in a study of blood T cell repertoires in COVID-19. The data were produced by immunoSEQ multiplex PCR, yet TCRdb's version contains in-frame clones alone and is incomplete. The table lists some 200,000 clones, about nine tenths of them singletons. Sequencing input: peripheral blood. These receptors all come from a man in his fifties or sixties with acute or convalescent COVID-19. CDR3s include the opening cysteine and the closing phenylalanine or tryptophan. D genes are given only for firm matches. Clone size, where shown, is once, few, many, or a class for clones that have expanded.

>NA|NA|TRBV6-5|TRBJ1-2
CASSYSRGTPTF
TGTGCCAGCAGTTACTCGAGGGGGACACCCACCTTC
>NA|NA|TRBV5-1|TRBJ2-5
CASSFGGRQETQYF
TGCGCCAGCAGCTTCGGTGGGAGACAAGAGACCCAGTACTTC
>NA|TRBD2|TRBV5-8|TRBJ2-5
CASSLDYSGGGGETQYF
TGTGCCAGCAGCTTGGATTACAGCGGGGGTGGTGGAGAGACCCAGTACTTC
>NA|TRBD1|TRBV2|TRBJ1-2
CASSPQGTGYGYTF
TGTGCCAGCAGCCCACAGGGGACGGGCTATGGCTACACCTTC
>NA|TRBD2|TRBV7-9|TRBJ2-3
CASSFGTSGARGDTQYF
TGTGCCAGCAGCTTCGGGACTAGCGGGGCCCGCGGAGATACGCAGTATTTT
>few|TRBD1|TRBV29-1|TRBJ1-3
CSAVGDRVDGNTIYF
TGCAGCGCCGTAGGGGACAGGGTAGATGGAAACACCATATATTTT
>NA|NA|TRBV7-3|TRBJ1-3
CASSPGYGNTIYF
TGTGCCAGCAGCCCGGGGTACGGAAACACCATATATTTT
>NA|NA|TRBV6-5|TRBJ1-1
CASQRAVIRSTEAFF
TGTGCCAGCCAGAGGGCCGTAATTAGAAGCACTGAAGCTTTCTTT
>NA|TRBD2|TRBV18|TRBJ2-1
CASSPGSTSGGIYNEQFF
TGTGCCAGCTCACCAGGGTCGACTAGCGGGGGGATCTACAATGAGCAGTTCTTC
>NA|TRBD1|TRBV10-3|TRBJ1-6
CAISDPGAGGYNSPLHF
TGTGCCATCAGTGACCCAGGGGCAGGGGGGTATAATTCACCCCTCCACTTT
>NA|TRBD1|TRBV18|TRBJ1-4
CASSPLGQGQEKLFF
TGTGCCAGCTCACCATTGGGACAGGGGCAAGAAAAACTGTTTTTT
>NA|NA|TRBV7-9|TRBJ2-3
CASSLKGSSTDTQYF
TGTGCCAGCAGCTTAAAGGGGTCTAGCACAGATACGCAGTATTTT
>NA|NA|TRBV3-1/TRBV3-2|TRBJ2-5
CASSPYGGGETQYF
TGTGCCAGCAGCCCCTATGGAGGCGGGGAGACCCAGTACTTC
>NA|TRBD1|TRBV7-9|TRBJ2-2
CASSLGQGFFTGELFF
TGTGCCAGCAGCTTAGGACAGGGATTTTTCACCGGGGAGCTGTTTTTT
>NA|TRBD1|TRBV7-6|TRBJ2-3
CASSPRPGQSTDTQYF
TGTGCCAGCAGTCCGCGACCGGGACAGAGCACAGATACGCAGTATTTT
>NA|TRBD1|TRBV5-1|TRBJ2-5
CASSKRQGGETQYF
TGCGCCAGCAGCAAACGACAGGGCGGGGAGACCCAGTACTTC
>NA|TRBD1|TRBV6-5|TRBJ1-2
CASSSDRAGNYGYTF
TGTGCCAGCAGTTCCGACAGGGCCGGGAACTATGGCTACACCTTC
>few|NA|TRBV7-8|TRBJ1-5
CASSLANWQGGNQPQHF
TGTGCCAGCAGCTTAGCCAATTGGCAGGGAGGGAATCAGCCCCAGCATTTT
>NA|NA|TRBV2|TRBJ1-5
CASSERGGTQHF
TGTGCCAGCAGTGAAAGGGGGGGGACCCAGCATTTT
>NA|NA|TRBV2|TRBJ1-5
CASGQLYSNQPQHF
TGTGCCAGCGGGCAGTTATATAGCAATCAGCCCCAGCATTTT
>NA|NA|TRBV30|TRBJ1-3
CAWNGGLGNTIYF
TGTGCCTGGAACGGGGGGTTAGGAAACACCATATATTTT
>NA|NA|TRBV6-6|TRBJ2-7
CASSTGVYEQYF
TGTGCCAGCAGCACCGGGGTCTACGAGCAGTACTTC
>NA|NA|TRBV18|TRBJ2-3
CASSPRTGVRDTQYF
TGTGCCAGCTCTCCCAGAACGGGGGTTAGGGATACGCAGTATTTT
>NA|TRBD1|TRBV27|TRBJ1-1
CASHRQGHPLNTEAFF
TGTGCCAGCCATCGACAGGGACACCCCTTGAACACTGAAGCTTTCTTT
>NA|NA|TRBV5-1|TRBJ1-1
CASSLEYPGNTEAFF
TGCGCCAGCAGCTTGGAGTACCCGGGGAACACTGAAGCTTTCTTT
>NA|NA|TRBV11-2|TRBJ2-7
CASSLDRSPGYEQYF
TGTGCCAGCAGCTTAGACCGTTCCCCCGGGTACGAGCAGTACTTC
>NA|NA|TRBV5-1|TRBJ2-7
CASSLMQGYEQYF
TGCGCCAGCAGCTTAATGCAGGGCTACGAGCAGTACTTC
>NA|TRBD1|TRBV6-5|TRBJ2-7
CASSYSTGNEQYF
TGTGCCAGCAGTTACTCGACAGGGAACGAGCAGTACTTC
>NA|NA|TRBV5-1|TRBJ2-7
CASSLGGLDRRYEQYF
TGCGCCAGCAGCTTGGGGGGGCTTGACCGGCGCTACGAGCAGTACTTC
>NA|TRBD1|TRBV13|TRBJ1-1
CASSLRQGSEAFF
TGTGCCAGCAGCCTCCGACAGGGCTCTGAAGCTTTCTTT
>NA|TRBD1|TRBV19|TRBJ1-2
CASRTGPSNYGYTF
TGTGCCAGCAGGACAGGACCTTCTAACTATGGCTACACCTTC
>once|NA|TRBV28|TRBJ2-2
CASSLPEHFDTGELFF
TGTGCCAGCAGTCTTCCGGAGCACTTTGACACCGGGGAGCTGTTTTTT
>NA|NA|TRBV5-1|TRBJ1-4
CASSLDQNNLFF
TGCGCCAGCAGCTTGGACCAGAATAACCTGTTTTTT
>few|NA|TRBV5-1|TRBJ2-3
CASSLGGGMSDTQYF
TGCGCCAGCAGCTTGGGCGGGGGCATGTCAGATACGCAGTATTTT
>NA|NA|TRBV11-2|TRBJ2-7
CASSLHYEQYF
TGTGCCAGCAGCTTACACTACGAGCAGTACTTC
>few|TRBD2|TRBV18|TRBJ2-2
CASSPLPSGDVVAGELFF
TGTGCCAGCTCACCACTGCCTAGCGGGGACGTCGTCGCCGGGGAGCTGTTTTTT
>once|TRBD1|TRBV10-1|TRBJ2-7
CASSDPRGPGTVYEQYF
TGCGCCAGCAGTGATCCTAGAGGGCCCGGGACAGTTTACGAGCAGTACTTC
>NA|NA|TRBV3-1/TRBV3-2|TRBJ2-7
CASSLSSYEQYF
TGTGCCAGCAGCCTCAGCTCCTACGAGCAGTACTTC
>NA|NA|TRBV7-7|TRBJ2-2
CASSLTGRSGELFF
TGTGCCAGCAGCTTGACAGGGAGGAGCGGGGAGCTGTTTTTT
>NA|NA|TRBV10-3|TRBJ1-3
CAISDRGNTIYF
TGTGCCATCAGTGACCGGGGAAACACCATATATTTT
>NA|TRBD1|TRBV6-5|TRBJ1-2
CASSYSTGESLYGYTF
TGTGCCAGCAGTTACTCGACAGGGGAGTCCCTCTATGGCTACACCTTC
>NA|NA|TRBV30|TRBJ1-2
CAWSVGGGYGYTF
TGTGCCTGGAGTGTGGGGGGTGGCTATGGCTACACCTTC
>NA|NA|TRBV25-1|TRBJ1-2
CASEGRGVTIRTIYGYTF
TGTGCCAGCGAGGGGCGGGGAGTGACGATCAGGACCATCTATGGCTACACCTTC
>few|TRBD1|TRBV5-6|TRBJ1-2
CASSRGTGIGNYGYTF
TGTGCCAGCAGCCGCGGGACAGGAATTGGTAACTATGGCTACACCTTC
>NA|TRBD1|TRBV6-4|TRBJ1-2
CASRDGQGNYGYTF
TGTGCCAGCAGAGACGGACAGGGCAACTATGGCTACACCTTC
>NA|NA|TRBV19|TRBJ2-6
CASSIGGRGHSGANVLTF
TGTGCCAGTAGTATAGGGGGTCGCGGACACTCTGGGGCCAACGTCCTGACTTTC
>NA|TRBD1|TRBV3-1/TRBV3-2|TRBJ1-4
CASSQVSVGTVNEKLFF
TGTGCCAGCAGCCAAGTTTCCGTCGGGACAGTTAATGAAAAACTGTTTTTT
>NA|TRBD2|TRBV5-1|TRBJ2-7
CASSPTAGEAYEQYF
TGCGCCAGCAGCCCCACGGCGGGGGAAGCCTACGAGCAGTACTTC
>NA|NA|TRBV3-1/TRBV3-2|TRBJ2-5
CASSQSQETQYF
TGTGCCAGCAGCCAATCTCAAGAGACCCAGTACTTC
>few|TRBD2|TRBV6-4|TRBJ2-1
CASSEAGGANEQFF
TGTGCCAGCAGTGAGGCCGGGGGGGCCAATGAGCAGTTCTTC
>few|NA|TRBV12-3/TRBV12-4|TRBJ2-3
CASSLGDSDTQYF
TGTGCCAGCAGTTTAGGGGACTCAGATACGCAGTATTTT
>NA|NA|TRBV6-5|TRBJ1-2
CASSQRQVGGYTF
TGTGCCAGCAGCCAACGACAGGTCGGGGGCTACACCTTC
>NA|NA|TRBV30|TRBJ1-2
CAWANLQRRGYTF
TGTGCCTGGGCGAATCTACAGCGGCGGGGCTACACCTTC
>NA|TRBD1|TRBV5-8|TRBJ1-5
CASSLNQGGRRNQPQHF
TGTGCCAGCAGCCTAAACCAAGGGGGCCGACGCAATCAGCCCCAGCATTTT
>NA|NA|TRBV7-9|TRBJ2-1
CASSPRNWRGRSYNEQFF
TGTGCCAGCAGCCCGAGAAATTGGCGGGGGCGTTCCTACAATGAGCAGTTCTTC
>few|TRBD1|TRBV5-5|TRBJ1-1
CASSWMGTVNTEAFF
TGTGCCAGCAGTTGGATGGGGACAGTCAACACTGAAGCTTTCTTT
>NA|NA|TRBV5-4|TRBJ1-2
CASSREGRDYGYTF
TGTGCCAGCAGTCGGGAGGGACGCGACTATGGCTACACCTTC